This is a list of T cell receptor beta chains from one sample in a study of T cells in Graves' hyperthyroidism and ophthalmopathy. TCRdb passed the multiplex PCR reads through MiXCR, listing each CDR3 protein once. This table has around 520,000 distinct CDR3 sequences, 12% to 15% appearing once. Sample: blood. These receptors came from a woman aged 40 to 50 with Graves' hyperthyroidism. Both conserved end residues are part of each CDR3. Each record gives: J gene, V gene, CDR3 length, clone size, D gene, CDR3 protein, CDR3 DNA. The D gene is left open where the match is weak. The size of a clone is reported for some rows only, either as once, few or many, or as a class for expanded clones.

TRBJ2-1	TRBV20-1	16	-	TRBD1	CSARVGTGGSFNEQFF	TGCAGTGCCAGAGTCGGGACAGGGGGTAGCTTCAATGAGCAGTTCTTC
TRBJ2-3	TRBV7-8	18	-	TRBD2	CASSRFLPGLAGVDTQYF	TGTGCCAGCAGCCGATTTCTTCCGGGACTAGCGGGAGTAGATACGCAGTATTTT
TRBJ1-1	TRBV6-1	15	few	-	CASSAPTGMNTEAFF	TGTGCCAGCAGTGCGCCAACAGGCATGAACACTGAAGCTTTCTTT
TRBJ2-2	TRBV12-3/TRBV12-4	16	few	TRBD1	CASSTTGGFNTGELFF	TGTGCCAGCAGTACTACAGGGGGCTTTAACACCGGGGAGCTGTTTTTT
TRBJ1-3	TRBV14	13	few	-	CASSRQGRNTIYF	TGTGCCAGCAGTCGCCAGGGCCGAAACACCATATATTTT
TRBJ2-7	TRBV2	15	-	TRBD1	CASSVDRGLTYEQYF	TGTGCCAGCAGTGTAGACAGGGGCCTCACCTACGAGCAGTACTTC
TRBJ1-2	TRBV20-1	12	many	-	CSAREDQRGYTF	TGCAGTGCTAGAGAGGACCAAAGGGGCTACACCTTC
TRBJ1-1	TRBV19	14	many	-	CASSDPPRYTEAFF	TGTGCCAGTAGCGACCCCCCCAGATACACTGAAGCTTTCTTT
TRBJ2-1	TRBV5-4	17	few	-	CASSLSVAQSSYNEQFF	TGTGCCAGCAGCTTGTCGGTTGCGCAGAGCTCCTACAATGAGCAGTTCTTC
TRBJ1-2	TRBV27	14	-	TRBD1	CASSWTGPRYGYTF	TGTGCCAGCAGTTGGACAGGGCCGCGCTATGGCTACACCTTC
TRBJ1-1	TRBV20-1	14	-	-	CSASRQGSIGEAFF	TGCAGTGCTAGCAGGCAGGGAAGTATTGGTGAAGCTTTCTTT
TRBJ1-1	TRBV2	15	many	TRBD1	CASSDVQGGNTEAFF	TGTGCCAGCAGTGACGTACAGGGGGGCAACACTGAAGCTTTCTTT
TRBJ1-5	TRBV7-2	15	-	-	CASSLNGGGGQPQHF	TGTGCCAGCAGCTTAAATGGGGGCGGGGGCCAGCCCCAGCATTTT
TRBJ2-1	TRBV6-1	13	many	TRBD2	CASSVTSGSMQFF	TGTGCCAGCAGTGTGACTAGCGGGAGTATGCAGTTCTTC
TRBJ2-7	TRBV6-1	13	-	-	CASSEFSLPEQYF	TGTGCCAGCAGTGAATTTAGCCTCCCCGAGCAGTACTTC
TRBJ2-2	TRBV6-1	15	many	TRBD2	CASSDAGEVPGELFF	TGTGCCAGCAGTGATGCGGGAGAGGTACCCGGGGAGCTGTTTTTT
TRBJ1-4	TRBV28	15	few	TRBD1	CASSSTGTVDEKLFF	TGTGCCAGCAGTTCGACAGGGACTGTGGACGAAAAACTGTTTTTT
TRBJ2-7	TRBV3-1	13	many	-	CASSQGQVREQYF	TGTGCCAGCAGCCAAGGACAGGTCAGGGAGCAGTACTTC
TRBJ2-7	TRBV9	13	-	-	CASSLGSSGEQYF	TGTGCCAGCAGCCTTGGGTCCAGCGGCGAGCAGTACTTC
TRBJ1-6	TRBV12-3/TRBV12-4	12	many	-	CASSSQNSPLHF	TGTGCCAGCAGTTCCCAAAATTCACCCCTCCACTTT
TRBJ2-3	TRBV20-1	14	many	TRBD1	CSAGDRTSTDTQYF	TGCAGTGCTGGGGACAGGACTAGCACAGATACGCAGTATTTT
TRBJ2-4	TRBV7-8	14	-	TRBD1	CASSSDRIPDIQYF	TGTGCCAGCAGCTCGGACAGGATCCCGGACATTCAGTACTTC
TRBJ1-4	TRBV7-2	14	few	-	CASSLGRHGEKLFF	TGTGCCAGCAGCTTAGGCAGGCACGGAGAAAAACTGTTTTTT
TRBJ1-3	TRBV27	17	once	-	CASSSPSLTMTGNTIYF	TGTGCCAGCAGTTCCCCCTCTTTGACTATGACTGGAAACACCATATATTTT
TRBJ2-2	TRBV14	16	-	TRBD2	CASSHPLSGVAGEPFF	TGTGCCAGCAGCCACCCCCTAAGCGGGGTCGCCGGGGAGCCGTTTTTT
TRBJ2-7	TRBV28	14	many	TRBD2	CASSKRTSGGEQYF	TGTGCCAGCAGTAAAAGGACTAGTGGAGGCGAGCAGTACTTC
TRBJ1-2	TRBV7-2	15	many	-	CASSLEGGTGYGYTF	TGTGCCAGCAGCTTAGAGGGGGGAACAGGATATGGCTACACCTTC
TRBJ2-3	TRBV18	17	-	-	CASSPQVGKISTDTQYF	TGTGCCAGCTCACCCCAGGTCGGGAAGATTAGCACAGATACGCAGTATTTT
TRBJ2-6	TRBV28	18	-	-	CASSLPDGTSSGANVLTF	TGTGCCAGCAGTTTACCGGACGGAACCAGCTCTGGGGCCAACGTCCTGACTTTC
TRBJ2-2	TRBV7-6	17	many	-	CASSFGGRRFPTGELFF	TGTGCCAGCAGCTTCGGGGGGCGCAGATTCCCCACCGGGGAGCTGTTTTTT
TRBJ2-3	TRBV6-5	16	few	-	CASSYSTGSSTDTQYF	TGTGCCAGCAGTTACTCGACAGGCTCTAGCACAGATACGCAGTATTTT
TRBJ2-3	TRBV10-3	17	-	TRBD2	CAISFTSGAPRTDTQYF	TGTGCCATCAGTTTTACTAGCGGGGCCCCCCGCACAGATACGCAGTATTTT
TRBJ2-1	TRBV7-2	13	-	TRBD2	CASSNTGTSETFF	TGTGCCAGCAGCAATACCGGGACTAGCGAGACGTTCTTC
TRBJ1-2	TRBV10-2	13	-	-	CASSEQANYGYTF	TGCGCCAGCAGTGAGCAGGCTAACTATGGCTACACCTTC
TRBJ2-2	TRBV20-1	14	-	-	CSASADSNTGGLFF	TGCAGTGCTAGCGCGGACAGCAACACCGGGGGGCTGTTTTTT
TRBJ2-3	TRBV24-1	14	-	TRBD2	CATSYTGGPDTQYF	TGTGCCACCAGTTACACGGGAGGCCCAGATACGCAGTATTTT
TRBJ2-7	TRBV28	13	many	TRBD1	CASSPQGAGEQYF	TGTGCCAGCAGTCCACAGGGGGCCGGAGAGCAGTACTTC
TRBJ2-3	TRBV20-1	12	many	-	CSAREWTDTQYF	TGCAGTGCTAGAGAGTGGACAGATACGCAGTATTTT
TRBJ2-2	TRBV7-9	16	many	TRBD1	CASSPNDRANTGELFF	TGTGCCAGCAGCCCTAACGACAGGGCGAACACCGGGGAGCTGTTTTTT
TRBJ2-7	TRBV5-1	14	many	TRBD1	CASSLGQGASEQYF	TGCGCCAGCAGCTTGGGCCAGGGGGCGTCTGAGCAGTACTTC
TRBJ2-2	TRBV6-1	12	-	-	CAIRALTGELFF	TGTGCCATCCGGGCCCTCACCGGGGAGCTGTTTTTT
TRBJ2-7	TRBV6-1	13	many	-	CASSGVKGGEQYF	TGTGCCAGCAGTGGGGTCAAGGGTGGCGAGCAGTACTTC
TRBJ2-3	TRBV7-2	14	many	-	CASSLASYTDTQYF	TGTGCCAGCAGCTTAGCTAGTTACACAGATACGCAGTATTTT
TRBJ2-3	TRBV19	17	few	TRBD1	CASSDRGIGLSTDTQYF	TGTGCCAGTAGTGACAGGGGCATCGGACTTAGCACAGATACGCAGTATTTT
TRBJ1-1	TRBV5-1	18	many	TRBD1	CASSLGQGAAAVSTEAFF	TGCGCCAGCAGCTTAGGACAGGGGGCGGCGGCCGTGAGCACTGAAGCTTTCTTT
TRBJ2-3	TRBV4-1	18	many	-	CASSQNPGGATGTDTQYF	TGCGCCAGCAGCCAAAACCCCGGAGGGGCAACGGGCACAGATACGCAGTATTTT
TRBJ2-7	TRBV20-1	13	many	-	CSASWEHRNEQYF	TGCAGTGCTAGTTGGGAACATAGGAACGAGCAGTACTTC
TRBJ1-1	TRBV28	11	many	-	CASSLRREAFF	TGTGCCAGCAGTTTAAGGAGGGAAGCTTTCTTT
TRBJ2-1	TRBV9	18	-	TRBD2	CASSAGGREGTLGNEQFF	TGTGCCAGCAGCGCAGGGGGGCGGGAGGGAACCTTGGGCAATGAGCAGTTCTTC